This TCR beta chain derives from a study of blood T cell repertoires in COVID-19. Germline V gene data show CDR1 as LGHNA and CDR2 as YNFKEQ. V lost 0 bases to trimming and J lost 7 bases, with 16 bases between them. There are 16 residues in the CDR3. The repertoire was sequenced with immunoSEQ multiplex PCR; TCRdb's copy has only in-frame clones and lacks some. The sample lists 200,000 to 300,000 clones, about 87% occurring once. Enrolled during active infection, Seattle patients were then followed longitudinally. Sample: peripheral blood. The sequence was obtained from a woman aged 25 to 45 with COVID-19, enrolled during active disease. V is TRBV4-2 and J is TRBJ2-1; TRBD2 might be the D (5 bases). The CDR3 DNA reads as TGTGCCAGCAGCCAAGATTTAGTTGGGAGCCGGAATGAGCAGTTCTTC. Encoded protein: CASSQDLVGSRNEQFF.